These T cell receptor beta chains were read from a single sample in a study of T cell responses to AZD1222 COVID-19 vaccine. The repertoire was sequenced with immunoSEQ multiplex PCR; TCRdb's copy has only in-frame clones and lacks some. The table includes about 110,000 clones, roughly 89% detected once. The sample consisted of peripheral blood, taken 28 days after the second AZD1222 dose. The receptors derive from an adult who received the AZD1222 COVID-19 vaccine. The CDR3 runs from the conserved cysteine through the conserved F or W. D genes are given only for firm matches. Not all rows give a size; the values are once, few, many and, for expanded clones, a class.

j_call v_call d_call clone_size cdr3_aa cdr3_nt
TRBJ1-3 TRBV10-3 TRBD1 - CAIREYDRGSGNTIYF TGTGCCATCAGAGAGTACGACAGGGGGTCGGGAAACACCATATATTTT
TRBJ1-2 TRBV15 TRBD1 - CATSRDVAGGYGYTF TGTGCCACCAGCAGAGATGTCGCAGGGGGCTATGGCTACACCTTC
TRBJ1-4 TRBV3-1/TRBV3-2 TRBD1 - CASSPGTGGLGEKLFF TGTGCCAGCAGCCCCGGGACAGGGGGGCTTGGGGAAAAACTGTTTTTT
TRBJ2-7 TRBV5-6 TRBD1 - CASSLGAGGYEQYF TGTGCCAGCAGCTTGGGAGCAGGGGGCTACGAGCAGTACTTC
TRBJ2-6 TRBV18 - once CASSPSQVRAGANVLTF TGTGCCAGCTCACCATCCCAAGTGAGGGCTGGGGCCAACGTCCTGACTTTC
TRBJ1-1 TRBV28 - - CASIGVTEAFF TGTGCCAGCATAGGGGTCACTGAAGCTTTCTTT
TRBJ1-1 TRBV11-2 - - CASSFARKDTEAFF TGTGCCAGCAGCTTCGCACGGAAGGACACTGAAGCTTTCTTT
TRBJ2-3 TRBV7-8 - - CASSFRGATDTQYF TGTGCCAGCAGCTTTCGGGGGGCCACAGATACGCAGTATTTT
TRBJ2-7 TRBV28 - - CASRNPEDTLYEQYF TGTGCCAGCAGAAATCCGGAGGACACTTTATACGAGCAGTACTTC
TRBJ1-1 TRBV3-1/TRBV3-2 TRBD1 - CASSRGTGGSLPEAFF TGTGCCAGCAGCCGGGGGACAGGCGGGTCGCTTCCTGAAGCTTTCTTT
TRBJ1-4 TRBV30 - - CAWSLGSNEKLFF TGTGCCTGGAGTCTGGGCAGTAATGAAAAACTGTTTTTT
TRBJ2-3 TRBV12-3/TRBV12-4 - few CASSPESQYF TGTGCCAGCAGCCCGGAATCGCAGTATTTT
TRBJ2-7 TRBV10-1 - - CASSEFIGAYEQYF TGCGCCAGCAGTGAGTTTATCGGGGCGTACGAGCAGTACTTC
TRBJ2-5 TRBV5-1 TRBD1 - CASRQGETQYF TGCGCCAGCAGACAGGGGGAGACCCAGTACTTC
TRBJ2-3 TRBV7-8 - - CASLLASTDTQYF TGTGCCAGCCTACTAGCTTCCACAGATACGCAGTATTTT
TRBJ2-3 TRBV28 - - CASSPLGGGLDTQYF TGTGCCAGCAGCCCATTGGGGGGGGGCCTTGATACGCAGTATTTT
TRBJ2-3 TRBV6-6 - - CASSYSEAQIRIGGYF TGTGCCAGCAGTTACTCGGAGGCGCAGATACGAATTGGCGGGTATTTT
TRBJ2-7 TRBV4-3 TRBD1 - CASSQGGDRGAYEQYF TGCGCCAGCAGCCAAGGAGGGGACAGGGGCGCCTACGAGCAGTACTTC
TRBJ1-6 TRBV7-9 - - CASSPVAGSNSPLHF TGTGCCAGCAGCCCCGTGGCAGGGTCTAATTCACCCCTCCACTTT
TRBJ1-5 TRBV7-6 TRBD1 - CASSLRGGRGNQPQHF TGTGCCAGCAGCCTCAGGGGGGGCAGGGGCAATCAGCCCCAGCATTTT
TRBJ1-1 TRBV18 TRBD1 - CASSPVRQGGTEAFF TGTGCCAGCTCACCAGTCAGGCAGGGGGGTACTGAAGCTTTCTTT
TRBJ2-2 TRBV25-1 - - CASSEGNGELFF TGTGCCAGCAGTGAGGGGAACGGGGAGCTGTTTTTT
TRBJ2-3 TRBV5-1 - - CASSQWGGTDTQYF TGCGCCAGCAGCCAGTGGGGTGGCACAGATACGCAGTATTTT
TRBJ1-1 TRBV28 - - CASSLVQAGAAFF TGTGCCAGCAGTTTGGTCCAGGCGGGGGCCGCTTTCTTT
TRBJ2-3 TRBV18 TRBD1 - CASSTDRGSTDTQYF TGTGCCAGCTCAACAGACAGGGGATCCACAGATACGCAGTATTTT
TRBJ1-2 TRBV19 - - CASSWGLEPYRYTF TGTGCCAGTAGTTGGGGCTTGGAGCCCTATCGCTACACCTTC
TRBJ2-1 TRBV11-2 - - CASSFLNEQFF TGTGCCAGCAGCTTTTTAAATGAGCAGTTCTTC
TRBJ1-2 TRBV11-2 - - CASSFSHGANYGYTF TGTGCCAGCAGCTTTTCCCACGGAGCTAACTATGGCTACACCTTC
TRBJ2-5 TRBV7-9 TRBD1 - CASSPRQGLSRWETQYF TGTGCCAGCAGCCCCCGACAGGGTTTGAGCAGGTGGGAGACCCAGTACTTC
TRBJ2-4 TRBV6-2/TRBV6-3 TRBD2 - CASSSTLGEGAKNIQYF TGTGCCAGCAGTTCAACCCTAGGGGAGGGGGCCAAAAACATTCAGTACTTC
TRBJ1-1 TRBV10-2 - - CASSDGGRVAFF TGCGCCAGCAGTGATGGCGGGAGGGTGGCTTTCTTT
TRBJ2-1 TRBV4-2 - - CASSQSTGGIGGEQFF TGTGCCAGCAGCCAAAGTACCGGGGGAATTGGTGGTGAGCAGTTCTTC
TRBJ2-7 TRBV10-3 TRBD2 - CAISAGAGGHEQYF TGTGCCATCAGTGCCGGTGCGGGAGGCCACGAGCAGTACTTC
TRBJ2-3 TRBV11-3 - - CASSLDTDTQYF TGTGCCAGCAGCTTAGACACAGATACGCAGTATTTT
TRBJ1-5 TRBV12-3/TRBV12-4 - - CASSGRGQPQHF TGTGCCAGCAGTGGGAGGGGTCAGCCCCAGCATTTT
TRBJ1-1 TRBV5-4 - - CASSLKGTEAFF TGTGCCAGCAGCTTGAAGGGGACTGAAGCTTTCTTT
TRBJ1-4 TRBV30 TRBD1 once CAWSVAGGKLFF TGTGCCTGGAGTGTGGCAGGGGGAAAACTGTTTTTT
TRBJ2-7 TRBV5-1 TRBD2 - CASSLLAGDSYEQYF TGCGCCAGCAGCTTGTTAGCGGGTGATTCCTACGAGCAGTACTTC
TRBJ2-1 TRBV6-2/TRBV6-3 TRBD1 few CASSYGDSPYNEQFF TGTGCCAGCAGTTACGGGGACAGCCCCTACAATGAGCAGTTCTTC
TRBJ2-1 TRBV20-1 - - CSAGDKDEQFF TGCAGTGCCGGGGACAAGGATGAGCAGTTCTTC
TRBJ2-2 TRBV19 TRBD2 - CASTGGLESGELFF TGTGCCAGTACCGGAGGACTAGAGTCCGGGGAGCTGTTTTTT
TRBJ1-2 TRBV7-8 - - CASSSLGGLGYTF TGTGCCAGCAGCTCCCTGGGGGGACTTGGCTACACCTTC
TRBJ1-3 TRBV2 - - CASDDRTGNTIYF TGTGCCAGTGATGACAGAACTGGAAACACCATATATTTT
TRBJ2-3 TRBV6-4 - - CASSEISGTDTQYF TGTGCCAGCAGTGAGATCTCTGGCACAGATACGCAGTATTTT
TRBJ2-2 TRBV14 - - CASSQVSGYAGELFF TGTGCCAGCAGCCAAGTATCCGGGTACGCCGGGGAGCTGTTTTTT
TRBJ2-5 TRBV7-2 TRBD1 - CASSPRQGTETQYF TGTGCCAGCAGCCCCCGACAGGGTACAGAGACCCAGTACTTC
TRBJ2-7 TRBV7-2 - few CASSLDREDEQYF TGTGCCAGCAGCTTAGACAGGGAGGACGAGCAGTACTTC
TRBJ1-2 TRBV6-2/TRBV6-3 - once CASSQYNYGYTF TGTGCCAGCAGCCAGTATAACTATGGCTACACCTTC
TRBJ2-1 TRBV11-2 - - CASSLSPGSGFSYNEQFF TGTGCCAGCAGCTTATCCCCGGGGTCGGGGTTCTCCTACAATGAGCAGTTCTTC
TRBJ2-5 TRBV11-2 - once CASSPAWTAETQYF TGTGCCAGCAGTCCCGCTTGGACGGCCGAGACCCAGTACTTC
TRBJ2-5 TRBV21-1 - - CASTSTSGGREETQYF TGTGCCAGCACCTCTACTAGCGGGGGGCGGGAGGAGACCCAGTACTTC
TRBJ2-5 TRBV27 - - CASSSTWGNQETQYF TGTGCCAGCAGTTCAACATGGGGGAACCAAGAGACCCAGTACTTC
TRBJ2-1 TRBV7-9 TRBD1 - CASSRTGLGYDEQFF TGTGCCAGCAGCCGGACAGGCTTGGGATACGATGAGCAGTTCTTC
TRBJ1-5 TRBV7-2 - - CASSPWGNQPQHF TGTGCCAGCAGCCCATGGGGCAATCAGCCCCAGCATTTT
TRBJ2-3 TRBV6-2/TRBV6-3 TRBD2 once CASSPTSGGSNAQYF TGTGCCAGCAGTCCGACTAGCGGGGGTTCTAATGCGCAGTATTTT